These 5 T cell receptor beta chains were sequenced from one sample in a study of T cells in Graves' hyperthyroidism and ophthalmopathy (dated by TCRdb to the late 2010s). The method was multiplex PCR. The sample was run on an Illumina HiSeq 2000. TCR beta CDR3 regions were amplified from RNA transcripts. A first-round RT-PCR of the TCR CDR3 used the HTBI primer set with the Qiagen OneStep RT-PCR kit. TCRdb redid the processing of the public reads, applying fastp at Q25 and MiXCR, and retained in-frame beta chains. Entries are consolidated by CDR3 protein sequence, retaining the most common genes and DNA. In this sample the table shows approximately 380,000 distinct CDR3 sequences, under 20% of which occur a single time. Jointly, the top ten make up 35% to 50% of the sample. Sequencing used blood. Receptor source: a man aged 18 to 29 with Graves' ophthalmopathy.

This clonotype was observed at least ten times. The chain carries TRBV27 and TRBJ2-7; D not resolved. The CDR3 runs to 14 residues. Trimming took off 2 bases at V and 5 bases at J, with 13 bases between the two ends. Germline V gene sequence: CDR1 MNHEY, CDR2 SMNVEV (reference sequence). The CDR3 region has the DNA TGTGCCAGCAGTTTAGGGTACCGTTTCCACGAGCAGTACTTC. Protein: CASSLGYRFHEQYF.

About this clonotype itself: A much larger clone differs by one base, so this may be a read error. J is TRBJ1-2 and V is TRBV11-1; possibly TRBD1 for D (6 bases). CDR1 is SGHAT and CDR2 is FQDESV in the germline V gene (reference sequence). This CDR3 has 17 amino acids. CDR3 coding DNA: TGTGCCAGCAGCCAGACAAAAACCCCCGACAGGATCTATGACTACACCTTC. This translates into CASSQTKTPDRIYDYTF. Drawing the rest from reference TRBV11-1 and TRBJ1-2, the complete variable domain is EAEVAQSPRYKITEKSQAVAFWCDPISGHATLYWYRQILGQGPELLVQFQDESVVDDSQLPKDRFSAERLKGVDSTLKIQPAELGDSAMYLCASSQTKTPDRIYDYTFGSGTRLTVV.

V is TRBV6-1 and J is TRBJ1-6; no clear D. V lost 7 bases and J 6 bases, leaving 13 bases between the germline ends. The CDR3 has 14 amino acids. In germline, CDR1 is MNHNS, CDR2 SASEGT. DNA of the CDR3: TGTGCCAGCATAGGACCGGAGTTTAATTCACCCCTCCACTTT. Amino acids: CASIGPEFNSPLHF.

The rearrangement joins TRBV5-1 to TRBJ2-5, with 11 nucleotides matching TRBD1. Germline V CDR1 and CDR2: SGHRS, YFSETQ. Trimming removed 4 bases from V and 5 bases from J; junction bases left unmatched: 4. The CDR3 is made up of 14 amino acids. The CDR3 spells CASSIGTGGETQYF. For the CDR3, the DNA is TGCGCCAGCAGCATCGGGACAGGGGGGGAGACCCAGTACTTC.

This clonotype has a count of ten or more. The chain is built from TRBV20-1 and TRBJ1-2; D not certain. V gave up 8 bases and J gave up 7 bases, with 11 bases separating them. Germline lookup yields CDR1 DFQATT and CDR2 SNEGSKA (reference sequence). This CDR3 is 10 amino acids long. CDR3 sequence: CSTLPIGYTF. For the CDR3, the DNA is TGCAGTACGCTACCTATTGGCTACACCTTC.